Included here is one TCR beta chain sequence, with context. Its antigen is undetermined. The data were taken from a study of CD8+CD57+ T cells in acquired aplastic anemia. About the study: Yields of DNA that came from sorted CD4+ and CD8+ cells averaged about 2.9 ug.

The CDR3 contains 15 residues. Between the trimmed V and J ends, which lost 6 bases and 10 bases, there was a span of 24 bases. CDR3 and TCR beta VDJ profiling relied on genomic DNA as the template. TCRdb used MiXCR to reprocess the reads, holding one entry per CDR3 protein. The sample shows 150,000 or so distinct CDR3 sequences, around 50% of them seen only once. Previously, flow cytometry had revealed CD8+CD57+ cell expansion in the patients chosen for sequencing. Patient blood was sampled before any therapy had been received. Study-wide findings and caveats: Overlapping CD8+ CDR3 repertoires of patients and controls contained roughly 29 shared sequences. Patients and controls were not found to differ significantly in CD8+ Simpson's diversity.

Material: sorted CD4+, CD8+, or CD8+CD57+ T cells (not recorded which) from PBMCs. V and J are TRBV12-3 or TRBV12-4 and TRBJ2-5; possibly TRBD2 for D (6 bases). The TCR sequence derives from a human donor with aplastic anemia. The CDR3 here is CASSSLPGLISGQYF. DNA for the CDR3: TGTGCCAGCAGCTCCCTACCGGGACTGATCTCAGGCCAGTACTTC.